A selection of T cell receptor beta chains follows, all from one sample in a study of a mutant IDH1 vaccine in newly diagnosed glioma. Data came from immunoSEQ multiplex PCR; TCRdb stores just in-frame clones and leaves some out. The table includes tens of thousands of clones, about four fifths detected once. Their cognate antigens are unknown. Sequenced here: PBMCs, sampled from a glioma patient whose treatment included an IDH1 peptide vaccine. These receptor sequences come from a man aged 40-49 years with glioma. Each CDR3 is given with its conserved first and last residue. The D gene is left open where the match is weak. Size values are once, few and many counts, or a class for expanded clones, and some rows have none.

d_call: TRBD2; clone_size: .; v_call: TRBV11-2; j_call: TRBJ2-7; cdr3_nt: TGTGCCAGCAGAGGGTCTGCGGGACTAGCGGGCGGGGAGCAGTACTTC; cdr3_aa: CASRGSAGLAGGEQYF
d_call: TRBD2; clone_size: .; v_call: TRBV7-9; j_call: TRBJ2-7; cdr3_nt: TGTGCCAGCAGCCCCGGGGCTAGCGGATCCTACGAGCAGTACTTC; cdr3_aa: CASSPGASGSYEQYF
d_call: .; clone_size: .; v_call: TRBV6-1; j_call: TRBJ1-2; cdr3_nt: TGTGCCAGCACTGGGAACTATGGCTACACCTTC; cdr3_aa: CASTGNYGYTF
d_call: .; clone_size: .; v_call: TRBV7-2; j_call: TRBJ2-3; cdr3_nt: TGTGCCAGCAGCGGACAGATCACAGATACGCAGTATTTT; cdr3_aa: CASSGQITDTQYF
d_call: .; clone_size: .; v_call: TRBV4-1; j_call: TRBJ2-1; cdr3_nt: TGCGCCAGCAGCCTCGACTACAGGAATGAGCAGTTCTTC; cdr3_aa: CASSLDYRNEQFF
d_call: TRBD2; clone_size: .; v_call: TRBV5-1; j_call: TRBJ2-5; cdr3_nt: TGCGCCAGCAGCTCGTTAGCGGGGGAGGAGACCCAGTACTTC; cdr3_aa: CASSSLAGEETQYF
d_call: .; clone_size: .; v_call: TRBV5-1; j_call: TRBJ1-1; cdr3_nt: TGCGCCAGCAGCCCGGTGGGGTTCCGGGCCAGGAACACTGAAGCTTTCTTT; cdr3_aa: CASSPVGFRARNTEAFF
d_call: TRBD1; clone_size: .; v_call: TRBV4-1; j_call: TRBJ1-2; cdr3_nt: TGCGCCAGCAGCCAAGATTTGACAGGGGCCGGCTACACCTTC; cdr3_aa: CASSQDLTGAGYTF
d_call: .; clone_size: .; v_call: TRBV5-1; j_call: TRBJ2-2; cdr3_nt: TGCGCCAGCAGCTTGGCCAGGGGAGACACCGGGGAGCTGTTTTTT; cdr3_aa: CASSLARGDTGELFF
d_call: .; clone_size: .; v_call: TRBV7-9; j_call: TRBJ2-5; cdr3_nt: TGTGCCAGCAGCTCCGCCTACTATCAAGAGACCCAGTACTTC; cdr3_aa: CASSSAYYQETQYF
d_call: .; clone_size: .; v_call: TRBV5-4; j_call: TRBJ1-2; cdr3_nt: TGTGCCAGCAGCCTGGGGACAACTCGAAACTATGGCTACACCTTC; cdr3_aa: CASSLGTTRNYGYTF
d_call: TRBD2; clone_size: .; v_call: TRBV9; j_call: TRBJ2-5; cdr3_nt: TGTGCCAGCAGCGCCCGGGACTATCGAGAGACCCAGTACTTC; cdr3_aa: CASSARDYRETQYF
d_call: .; clone_size: .; v_call: TRBV25-1; j_call: TRBJ2-7; cdr3_nt: TGTGCCAGCAGTGACCTTTACGAGCAGTACTTC; cdr3_aa: CASSDLYEQYF
d_call: .; clone_size: few; v_call: TRBV9; j_call: TRBJ2-2; cdr3_nt: TGTGCCAGCAGCGTCACTAGCCCTGTCCGCGCCGGGGAGCTGTTTTTT; cdr3_aa: CASSVTSPVRAGELFF
d_call: .; clone_size: .; v_call: TRBV5-1; j_call: TRBJ2-2; cdr3_nt: TGCGCCAGCAGGCCCCGCGGGTCAGGGGAGCTGTTTTTT; cdr3_aa: CASRPRGSGELFF
d_call: .; clone_size: .; v_call: TRBV13; j_call: TRBJ1-4; cdr3_nt: TGTGCCAGCAGCTTAGGGCAGGGGCTCTGTAGTGGGGAAAAACTGTTTTTT; cdr3_aa: CASSLGQGLCSGEKLFF
d_call: TRBD1; clone_size: .; v_call: TRBV7-8; j_call: TRBJ1-1; cdr3_nt: TGTGCCAGCAGCCCGCCGGACAGGGTCTCTGAAGCTTTCTTT; cdr3_aa: CASSPPDRVSEAFF
d_call: .; clone_size: .; v_call: TRBV6-1; j_call: TRBJ1-5; cdr3_nt: TGTGCCAGCAGTGAAAACTTTGTTCCCGGGGGAGCTTATAGCAATCAGCCCCAGCATTTT; cdr3_aa: CASSENFVPGGAYSNQPQHF
d_call: TRBD1; clone_size: .; v_call: TRBV5-6; j_call: TRBJ2-5; cdr3_nt: TGTGCCAGCAGCTTGGTGGACAGGCACCAAGAGACCCAGTACTTC; cdr3_aa: CASSLVDRHQETQYF
d_call: .; clone_size: .; v_call: TRBV27; j_call: TRBJ2-2; cdr3_nt: TGTGCCAGCAGTCCCTCAGCAGGGGAGCTCGCCGGGGAGCTGTTTTTT; cdr3_aa: CASSPSAGELAGELFF
d_call: .; clone_size: .; v_call: TRBV10-2; j_call: TRBJ2-7; cdr3_nt: TGCGCCAGCAGTGATCGGAGCGAGCAGTACTTC; cdr3_aa: CASSDRSEQYF
d_call: .; clone_size: .; v_call: TRBV2; j_call: TRBJ2-7; cdr3_nt: TGTGCCAGCAGCTCGGACAGTAGATACTACGAGCAGTACTTC; cdr3_aa: CASSSDSRYYEQYF
d_call: .; clone_size: few; v_call: TRBV6-1; j_call: TRBJ2-5; cdr3_nt: TGTGCCAGCCATGCAGTGACGGGGGCGTGGGAGACCCAGTACTTC; cdr3_aa: CASHAVTGAWETQYF
d_call: .; clone_size: .; v_call: TRBV30; j_call: TRBJ2-1; cdr3_nt: TGTGCCTGGATTGCCAGATGGGCCGGTGAGCAGTTCTTC; cdr3_aa: CAWIARWAGEQFF
d_call: .; clone_size: .; v_call: TRBV25-1; j_call: TRBJ2-4; cdr3_nt: TGTGCCAGCAGTGAACTGGACATTCAGTACTTC; cdr3_aa: CASSELDIQYF
d_call: TRBD1; clone_size: .; v_call: TRBV14; j_call: TRBJ1-2; cdr3_nt: TGTGCCAGCAGCCAAGTCCCGGGACAGGGTTATGGCTACACCTTC; cdr3_aa: CASSQVPGQGYGYTF
d_call: TRBD1; clone_size: .; v_call: TRBV6-5; j_call: TRBJ2-7; cdr3_nt: TGTGCCACCGGGCGTGGGACAGGGGTTCGCGAGCAGTACTTC; cdr3_aa: CATGRGTGVREQYF
d_call: .; clone_size: .; v_call: TRBV5-6; j_call: TRBJ1-2; cdr3_nt: TGTGCCAGCAGCTTGGTAGGGGCCTCATATGGCTACACCTTC; cdr3_aa: CASSLVGASYGYTF
d_call: .; clone_size: few; v_call: TRBV5-1; j_call: TRBJ1-6; cdr3_nt: TGCGCCAGCAGCACGGATTATAATTCACCCCTCCACTTT; cdr3_aa: CASSTDYNSPLHF
d_call: .; clone_size: .; v_call: TRBV29-1; j_call: TRBJ1-1; cdr3_nt: TGCAGCGTTGTAGAGAACACTGAAGCTTTCTTT; cdr3_aa: CSVVENTEAFF
d_call: .; clone_size: .; v_call: TRBV15; j_call: TRBJ2-2; cdr3_nt: TGTGCCACCAGCAGAGAAGTGAACACCGGGGAGCTGTTTTTT; cdr3_aa: CATSREVNTGELFF
d_call: .; clone_size: .; v_call: TRBV30; j_call: TRBJ2-7; cdr3_nt: TGTGCCTGGAGTGATACCGGGCTCTCCTACGAGCAGTACTTC; cdr3_aa: CAWSDTGLSYEQYF
d_call: .; clone_size: .; v_call: TRBV9; j_call: TRBJ2-2; cdr3_nt: TGTGCCAGCAGCGTAGGAGACTTTTCGAACACCGGGGAGCTGTTTTTT; cdr3_aa: CASSVGDFSNTGELFF
d_call: .; clone_size: .; v_call: TRBV18; j_call: TRBJ1-2; cdr3_nt: TGTGCCAGCTCAGAGGGACCGAAATATGGCTACACCTTC; cdr3_aa: CASSEGPKYGYTF
d_call: TRBD1; clone_size: .; v_call: TRBV5-6; j_call: TRBJ2-2; cdr3_nt: TGTGCCAGCAGCTTGGTGTGGACAGGCCTGGCCGGGGAGCTGTTTTTT; cdr3_aa: CASSLVWTGLAGELFF
d_call: .; clone_size: .; v_call: TRBV5-1; j_call: TRBJ1-3; cdr3_nt: TGCGCCAGCGGAGGCCCAGGGGACTCTGGAAACACCATATATTTT; cdr3_aa: CASGGPGDSGNTIYF
d_call: .; clone_size: .; v_call: TRBV19; j_call: TRBJ2-2; cdr3_nt: TGTGCCAGTAGTGCCGGGACCCAGAACACCGGGGAGCTGTTTTTT; cdr3_aa: CASSAGTQNTGELFF
d_call: .; clone_size: .; v_call: TRBV2; j_call: TRBJ1-2; cdr3_nt: TGTGCCAGCAGCGACAAACGGCTTAACTATGGCTACACCTTC; cdr3_aa: CASSDKRLNYGYTF
d_call: .; clone_size: .; v_call: TRBV19; j_call: TRBJ1-5; cdr3_nt: TGTGCCAGTAGTTGGATCAGCGATCAGCCCCAGCATTTT; cdr3_aa: CASSWISDQPQHF
d_call: .; clone_size: .; v_call: TRBV6-6; j_call: TRBJ2-4; cdr3_nt: TGTGCCAGCAGTGAGAATTTAGCCAAAAACATTCAGTACTTC; cdr3_aa: CASSENLAKNIQYF
d_call: .; clone_size: .; v_call: TRBV2; j_call: TRBJ2-2; cdr3_nt: TGTGCCAGCTCGACCCTCCGTTCCGGGGAGCTGTTTTTT; cdr3_aa: CASSTLRSGELFF
d_call: .; clone_size: .; v_call: TRBV7-9; j_call: TRBJ2-1; cdr3_nt: TGTGCCAGCAGCTTAGGCCTGGGGGCTTTGTTTGAGCAGTTCTTC; cdr3_aa: CASSLGLGALFEQFF
d_call: TRBD2; clone_size: once; v_call: TRBV2; j_call: TRBJ2-7; cdr3_nt: TGTGCCAGCAGACGGGGACTAGCGGGGGTCGAGCAGTACTTC; cdr3_aa: CASRRGLAGVEQYF
d_call: TRBD1; clone_size: .; v_call: TRBV19; j_call: TRBJ1-2; cdr3_nt: TGTGCCAGTACCCGGGACAGAGGCGGCTACACCTTC; cdr3_aa: CASTRDRGGYTF
d_call: TRBD2; clone_size: .; v_call: TRBV2; j_call: TRBJ2-4; cdr3_nt: TGTGCCAGCAGTCGAGATGCTAGCGGGGGAAACATTCAGTACTTC; cdr3_aa: CASSRDASGGNIQYF
d_call: TRBD1; clone_size: .; v_call: TRBV10-3; j_call: TRBJ1-2; cdr3_nt: TGTGCCATCAGTGAGAAGGACAGGGGCTATGGCTACACCTTC; cdr3_aa: CAISEKDRGYGYTF
d_call: .; clone_size: once; v_call: TRBV15; j_call: TRBJ2-7; cdr3_nt: TGTGCCACCAGCAGAGATAAAATGTCGGCAGGCTACGAGCAGTACTTC; cdr3_aa: CATSRDKMSAGYEQYF
d_call: .; clone_size: .; v_call: TRBV2; j_call: TRBJ1-6; cdr3_nt: TGTGCCAGCAAGGGTGACGACTCCTATAATTCACCCCTCCACTTT; cdr3_aa: CASKGDDSYNSPLHF
d_call: .; clone_size: .; v_call: TRBV6-1; j_call: TRBJ1-2; cdr3_nt: TGTGCCAGCAGTGAAGGAGGCCTCTATGGCTACACCTTC; cdr3_aa: CASSEGGLYGYTF
d_call: .; clone_size: few; v_call: TRBV29-1; j_call: TRBJ2-5; cdr3_nt: TGCAGCGTTGAAACGGACCAAGAGACCCAGTACTTC; cdr3_aa: CSVETDQETQYF
d_call: .; clone_size: once; v_call: TRBV5-6; j_call: TRBJ2-5; cdr3_nt: TGTGCCAGCATATCGGCAGGGCCTCAAGAGACCCAGTACTTC; cdr3_aa: CASISAGPQETQYF
d_call: .; clone_size: .; v_call: TRBV5-1; j_call: TRBJ2-1; cdr3_nt: TGCGCCAGCAGATTGGGAAACGGTGAGCAGTTCTTC; cdr3_aa: CASRLGNGEQFF
d_call: .; clone_size: .; v_call: TRBV10-3; j_call: TRBJ1-2; cdr3_nt: TGTGCCATCAGTGAAGTGGGGGGAGACGGGGGCTATGGCTACACCTTC; cdr3_aa: CAISEVGGDGGYGYTF
d_call: .; clone_size: once; v_call: TRBV30; j_call: TRBJ1-4; cdr3_nt: TGTGCCTGGAGTGCACCCCAGGCGGGGGGAAATGAAAAACTGTTTTTT; cdr3_aa: CAWSAPQAGGNEKLFF
d_call: .; clone_size: .; v_call: TRBV7-2; j_call: TRBJ2-3; cdr3_nt: TGTGCCAGCAGCTGGGCTCCCAACGGGGATACGCAGTATTTT; cdr3_aa: CASSWAPNGDTQYF
d_call: .; clone_size: .; v_call: TRBV18; j_call: TRBJ2-1; cdr3_nt: TGTGCCAGCTCACCACTTCGAGGGGGGGACTACAATGAGCAGTTCTTC; cdr3_aa: CASSPLRGGDYNEQFF
d_call: .; clone_size: .; v_call: TRBV7-2; j_call: TRBJ1-5; cdr3_nt: TGTGCCACCGCCGGTCGCCGTAGCAATCAGCCCCAGCATTTT; cdr3_aa: CATAGRRSNQPQHF